This TCR beta chain was recorded in a study of blood T cell repertoires in COVID-19. Profiling relied on immunoSEQ multiplex PCR, and the TCRdb table lists in-frame clones only, not all of them. The data contain approximately 60,000 clones, approximately 79% of them singletons. This CDR3 has 12 residues. V was trimmed by 4 bases and J by 13 bases, leaving 14 bases between them. Germline loops: CDR1 SGHAT, CDR2 FQNNGV. V and J are TRBV11-2 and TRBJ2-1, with D possibly being TRBD1 (6 bases). Source material: peripheral blood. The receptor's source is an elderly woman with active or convalescent COVID-19. CDR3 amino acids: CASSSNRDIQFF. The CDR3 DNA is TGTGCCAGCAGCTCCAACCGGGACATCCAGTTCTTC.